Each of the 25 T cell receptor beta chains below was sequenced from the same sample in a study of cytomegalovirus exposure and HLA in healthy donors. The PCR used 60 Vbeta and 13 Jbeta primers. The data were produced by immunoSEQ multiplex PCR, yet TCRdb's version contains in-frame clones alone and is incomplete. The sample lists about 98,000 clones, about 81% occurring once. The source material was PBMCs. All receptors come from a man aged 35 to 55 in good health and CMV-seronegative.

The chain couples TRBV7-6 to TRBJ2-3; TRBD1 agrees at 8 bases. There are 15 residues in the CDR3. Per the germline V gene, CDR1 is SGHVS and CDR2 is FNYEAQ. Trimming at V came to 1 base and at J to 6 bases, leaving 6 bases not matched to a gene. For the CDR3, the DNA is TGTGCCAGCAGCTTAGAACAGGGGGGTAGGGATACGCAGTATTTT. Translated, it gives CASSLEQGGRDTQYF.

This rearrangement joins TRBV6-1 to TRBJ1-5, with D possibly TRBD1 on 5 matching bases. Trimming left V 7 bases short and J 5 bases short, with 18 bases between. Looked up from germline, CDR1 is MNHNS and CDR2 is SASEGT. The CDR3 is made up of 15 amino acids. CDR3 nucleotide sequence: TGTGCCAGCACCCCTGCGGGGACGGGATATCAGCCCCAGCATTTT. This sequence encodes CASTPAGTGYQPQHF.

The CDR3 DNA sequence: TGTGCCAGCACCTCCGGGGGAAGGGACGATCAGCCCCAGCATTTT. Translated: CASTSGGRDDQPQHF. V usage is TRBV27 and J usage is TRBJ1-5; the D gene is possibly TRBD1 (5 bases). V lost 7 bases, J lost 5 bases, and 18 bases lay in between. Germline V gene sequence: CDR1 MNHEY, CDR2 SMNVEV (reference sequence). The CDR3 extends over 15 amino acids.

CDR3 DNA: TGCAGTGCCGGATCGCCGCTAGCTCAGTTCTTC. It yields the protein CSAGSPLAQFF. This chain connects TRBV20-1 to TRBJ2-1; TRBD2 might be the D (5 bases). Looked up from germline, CDR1 is DFQATT and CDR2 is SNEGSKA (reference sequence). The germline V and J ends were trimmed by 6 bases and 13 bases, with 16 bases remaining between them. The CDR3 runs to 11 residues.

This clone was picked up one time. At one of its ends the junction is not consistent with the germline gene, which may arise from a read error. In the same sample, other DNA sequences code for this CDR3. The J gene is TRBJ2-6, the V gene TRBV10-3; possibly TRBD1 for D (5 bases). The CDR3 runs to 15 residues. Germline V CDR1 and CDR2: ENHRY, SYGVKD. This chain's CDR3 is CAISESGAGANVLTF. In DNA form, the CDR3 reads TGTGCCATCAGTGAGTCAGGAGCTGGGGCCAATGTCCTGACTTTC.

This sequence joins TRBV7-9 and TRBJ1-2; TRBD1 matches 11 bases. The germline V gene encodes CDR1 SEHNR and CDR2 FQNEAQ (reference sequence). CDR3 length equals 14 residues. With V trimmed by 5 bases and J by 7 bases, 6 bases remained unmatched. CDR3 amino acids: CASSRTGGISGYTF. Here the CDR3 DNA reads TGTGCCAGCAGCCGGACAGGGGGCATCAGTGGCTACACCTTC.

For the CDR3, the DNA is TGTGCCAGCAGTGATTTCGGGCAGCGGCCTACGCAGTATTTT. This codes for CASSDFGQRPTQYF. The rearrangement links TRBV25-1 to TRBJ2-3; maybe TRBD2 (5 bases). Germline-derived CDR1 and CDR2 are MGHDK and SYGVNS. With 3 bases removed from V and 8 bases from J, the gap between germline ends came to 15 bases. This CDR3 spans 14 amino acids.

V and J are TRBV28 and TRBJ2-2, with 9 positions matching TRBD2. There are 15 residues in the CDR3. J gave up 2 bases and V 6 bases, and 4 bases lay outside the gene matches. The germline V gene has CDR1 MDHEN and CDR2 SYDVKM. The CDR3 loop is CASRQTSGNTGELFF. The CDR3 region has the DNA TGTGCCAGCAGACAGACTAGCGGAAACACCGGGGAGCTGTTTTTT.

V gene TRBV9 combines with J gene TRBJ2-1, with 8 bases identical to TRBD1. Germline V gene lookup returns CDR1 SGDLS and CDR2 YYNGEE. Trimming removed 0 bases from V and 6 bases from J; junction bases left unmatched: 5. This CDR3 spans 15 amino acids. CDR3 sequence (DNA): TGTGCCAGCAGCGTAGGGCAGGGGGCTTTCAATGAGCAGTTCTTC. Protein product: CASSVGQGAFNEQFF. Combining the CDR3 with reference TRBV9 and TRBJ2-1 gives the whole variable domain DSGVTQTPKHLITATGQRVTLRCSPRSGDLSVYWYQQSLDQGLQFLIQYYNGEERAKGNILERFSAQQFPDLHSELNLSSLELGDSALYFCASSVGQGAFNEQFFGPGTRLTVL.

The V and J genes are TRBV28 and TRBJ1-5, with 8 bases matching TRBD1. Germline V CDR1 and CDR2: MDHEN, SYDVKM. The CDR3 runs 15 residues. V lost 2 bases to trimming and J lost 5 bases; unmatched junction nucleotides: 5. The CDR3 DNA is TGTGCCAGCAGTTTAAAGGCGACAGGGGATCAGCCCCAGCATTTT. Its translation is CASSLKATGDQPQHF.

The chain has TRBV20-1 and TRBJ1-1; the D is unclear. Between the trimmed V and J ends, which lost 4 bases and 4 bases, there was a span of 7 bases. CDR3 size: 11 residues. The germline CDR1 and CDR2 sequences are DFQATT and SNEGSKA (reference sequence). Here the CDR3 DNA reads TGCAGTGCTATGAGGAGCACTGAAGCTTTCTTT. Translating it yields CSAMRSTEAFF.

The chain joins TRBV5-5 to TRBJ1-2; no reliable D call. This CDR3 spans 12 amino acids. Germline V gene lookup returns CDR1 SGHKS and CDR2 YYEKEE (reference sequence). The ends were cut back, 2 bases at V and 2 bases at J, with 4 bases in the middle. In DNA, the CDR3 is TGTGCCAGCAGCTTACAGAACTATGGCTACACCTTC. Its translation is CASSLQNYGYTF. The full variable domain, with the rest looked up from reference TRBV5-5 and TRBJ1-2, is DAGVTQSPTHLIKTRGQQVTLRCSPISGHKSVSWYQQVLGQGPQFIFQYYEKEERGRGNFPDRFSARQFPNYSSELNVNALLLGDSALYLCASSLQNYGYTFGSGTRLTVV.

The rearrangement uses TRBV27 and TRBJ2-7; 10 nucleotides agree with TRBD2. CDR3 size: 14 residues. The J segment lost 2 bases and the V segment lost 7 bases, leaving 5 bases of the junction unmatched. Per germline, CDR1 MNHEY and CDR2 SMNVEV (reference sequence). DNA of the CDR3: TGTGCCAGCAAAAGCGGGGGGGCTACCTACGAGCAGTACTTC. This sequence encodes CASKSGGATYEQYF.

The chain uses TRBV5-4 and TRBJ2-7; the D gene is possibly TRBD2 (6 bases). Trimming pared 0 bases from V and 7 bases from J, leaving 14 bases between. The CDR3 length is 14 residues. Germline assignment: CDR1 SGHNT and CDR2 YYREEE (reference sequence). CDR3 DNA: TGTGCCAGCAGCTTGGATCTTAGCGGAGATGAGCAGTACTTC. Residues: CASSLDLSGDEQYF.

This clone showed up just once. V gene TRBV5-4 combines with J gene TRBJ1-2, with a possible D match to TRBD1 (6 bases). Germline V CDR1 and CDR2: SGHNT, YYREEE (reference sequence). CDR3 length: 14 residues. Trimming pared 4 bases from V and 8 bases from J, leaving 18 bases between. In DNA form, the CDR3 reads TGTGCCAGCAGCCTCAATGGGGGCTCTCAAGGCTACACCTTC. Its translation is CASSLNGGSQGYTF.

CDR3 amino acids: CASSVGTEAYEQYF. The CDR3 bases are TGTGCCAGCAGCGTAGGGACAGAAGCCTACGAGCAGTACTTC. This chain links TRBV9 with TRBJ2-7, with D possibly matching TRBD1 (6 bases). Germline CDR1 and CDR2: SGDLS and YYNGEE. Trimming cost V 0 bases and J 2 bases, with 9 bases left between them. The CDR3 spans 14 residues.

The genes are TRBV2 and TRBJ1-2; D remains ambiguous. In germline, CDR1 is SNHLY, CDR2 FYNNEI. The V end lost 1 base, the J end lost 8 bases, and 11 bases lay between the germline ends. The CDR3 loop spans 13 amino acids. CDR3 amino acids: CASSEVTRSGYTF. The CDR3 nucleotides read TGTGCCAGCAGTGAAGTGACGAGGAGCGGCTACACCTTC.

This CDR3 reads CASRSVGTENSPLHF. The DNA of the CDR3 is TGTGCCAGCAGATCCGTTGGGACAGAAAATTCACCCCTCCACTTT. V is TRBV6-5 and J is TRBJ1-6, with 7 positions matching TRBD1. Germline assignment: CDR1 MNHEY and CDR2 SVGAGI. This CDR3 has 15 residues. The trim removed 6 bases at V and 7 bases at J, leaving 9 bases unmatched.

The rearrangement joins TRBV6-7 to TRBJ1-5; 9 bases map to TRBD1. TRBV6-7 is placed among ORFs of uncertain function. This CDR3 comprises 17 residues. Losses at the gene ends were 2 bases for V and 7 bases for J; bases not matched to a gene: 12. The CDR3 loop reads CASSYHHKTGGGQPQHF. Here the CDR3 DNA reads TGTGCCAGCAGTTACCATCATAAAACAGGGGGCGGGCAGCCCCAGCATTTT.

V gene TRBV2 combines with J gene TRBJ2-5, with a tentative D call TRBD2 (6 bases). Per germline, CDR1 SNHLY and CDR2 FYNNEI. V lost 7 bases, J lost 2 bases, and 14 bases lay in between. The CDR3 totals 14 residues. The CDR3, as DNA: TGTGCCAGCATAGGGAGGCGGGTGCAAGAGACCCAGTACTTC. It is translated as CASIGRRVQETQYF.

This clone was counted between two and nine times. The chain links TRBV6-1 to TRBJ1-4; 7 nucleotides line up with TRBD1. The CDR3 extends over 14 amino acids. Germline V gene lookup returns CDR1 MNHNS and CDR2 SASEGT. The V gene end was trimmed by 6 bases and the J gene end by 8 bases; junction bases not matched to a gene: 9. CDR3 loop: CASRTGTRREKLFF. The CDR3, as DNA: TGTGCCAGCAGGACAGGGACTCGGAGGGAAAAACTGTTTTTT.

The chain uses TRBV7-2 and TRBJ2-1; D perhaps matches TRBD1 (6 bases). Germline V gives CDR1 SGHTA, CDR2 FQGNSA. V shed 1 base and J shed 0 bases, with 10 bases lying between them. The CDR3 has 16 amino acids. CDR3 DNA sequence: TGTGCCAGCAGCTTAGTTCAGGGGCTCTCCTACAATGAGCAGTTCTTC. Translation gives CASSLVQGLSYNEQFF.

The CDR3: CASSDPLAYKETQYF. CDR3 coding DNA: TGTGCCAGCAGCGACCCCTTAGCGTATAAAGAGACCCAGTACTTC. The J gene is TRBJ2-5, the V gene TRBV9; D is perhaps TRBD2 (5 bases). Germline V gives CDR1 SGDLS, CDR2 YYNGEE. Trimming cost V 3 bases and J 3 bases, with 15 bases left between them. The CDR3 sequence is 15 residues long. The entire variable domain, with the rest obtained from reference TRBV9 and TRBJ2-5, is as follows: DSGVTQTPKHLITATGQRVTLRCSPRSGDLSVYWYQQSLDQGLQFLIQYYNGEERAKGNILERFSAQQFPDLHSELNLSSLELGDSALYFCASSDPLAYKETQYFGPGTRLLVL.

The CDR3 here is CASMQGGVNEQFF. The CDR3 DNA follows: TGTGCCAGCATGCAGGGTGGGGTCAATGAGCAGTTCTTC. This chain joins TRBV27 and TRBJ2-1; D might be TRBD1 (5 bases). CDR1 is MNHEY and CDR2 is SMNVEV in the germline V gene (reference sequence). The V and J ends lost 7 bases and 6 bases respectively, with 13 bases between them. The CDR3 length is 13 residues.

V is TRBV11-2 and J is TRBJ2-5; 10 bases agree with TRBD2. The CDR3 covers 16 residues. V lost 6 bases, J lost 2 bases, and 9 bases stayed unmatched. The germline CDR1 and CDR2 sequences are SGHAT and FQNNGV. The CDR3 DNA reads TGTGCCAGCAGGAGGGGAGCGGGGGGGCGACAAGAGACCCAGTACTTC. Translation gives CASRRGAGGRQETQYF.